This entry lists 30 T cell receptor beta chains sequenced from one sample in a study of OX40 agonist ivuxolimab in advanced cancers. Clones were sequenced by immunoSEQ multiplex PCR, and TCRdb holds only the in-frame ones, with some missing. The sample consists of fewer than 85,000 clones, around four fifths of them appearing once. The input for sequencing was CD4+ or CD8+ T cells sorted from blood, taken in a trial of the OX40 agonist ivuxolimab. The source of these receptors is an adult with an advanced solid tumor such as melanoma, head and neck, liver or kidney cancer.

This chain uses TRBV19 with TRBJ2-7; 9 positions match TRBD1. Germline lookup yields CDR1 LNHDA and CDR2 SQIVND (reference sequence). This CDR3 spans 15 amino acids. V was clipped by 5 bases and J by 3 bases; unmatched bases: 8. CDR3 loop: CASSPWTGANYEQYF. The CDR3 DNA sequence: TGTGCCAGTAGTCCTTGGACAGGGGCGAACTACGAGCAGTACTTC.

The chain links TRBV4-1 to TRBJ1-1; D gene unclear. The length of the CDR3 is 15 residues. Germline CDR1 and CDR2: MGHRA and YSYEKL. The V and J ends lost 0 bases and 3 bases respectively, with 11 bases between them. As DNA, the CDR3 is TGCGCCAGCAGCCAAGAACCAGGAAGACACACTGAAGCTTTCTTT. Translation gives CASSQEPGRHTEAFF.

CDR3 DNA sequence: TGTGCCAGCAGTCTTACAAGGGGTAATGGCTACACCTTC. This codes for CASSLTRGNGYTF. The genes are TRBV6-6 and TRBJ1-2, with a weak D call TRBD1 (5 bases). V lost 5 bases, J lost 6 bases, and 13 bases lay in between. The CDR3 consists of 13 residues. The germline gives CDR1 MNHNY, CDR2 SVGAGI (reference sequence).

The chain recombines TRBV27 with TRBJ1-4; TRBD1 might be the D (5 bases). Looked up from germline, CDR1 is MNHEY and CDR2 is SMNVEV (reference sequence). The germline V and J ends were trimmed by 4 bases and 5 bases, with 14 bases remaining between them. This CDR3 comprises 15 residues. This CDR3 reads CASSSPTESNEKLFF. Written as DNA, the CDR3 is TGTGCCAGCAGTTCACCGACAGAGTCGAATGAAAAACTGTTTTTT.

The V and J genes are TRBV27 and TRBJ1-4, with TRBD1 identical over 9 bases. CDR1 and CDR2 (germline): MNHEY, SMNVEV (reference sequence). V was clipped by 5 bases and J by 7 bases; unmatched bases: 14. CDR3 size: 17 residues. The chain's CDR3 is CASSPHLLTGGLEKLFF. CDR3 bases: TGTGCCAGCAGTCCCCACCTACTAACAGGGGGCCTTGAAAAACTGTTTTTT.

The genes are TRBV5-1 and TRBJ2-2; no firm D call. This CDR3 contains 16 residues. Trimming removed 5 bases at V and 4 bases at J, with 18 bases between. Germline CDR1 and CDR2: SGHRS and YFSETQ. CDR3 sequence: CASSRTSTSSTGELFF. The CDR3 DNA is TGCGCCAGCAGTCGAACGTCTACCTCGAGCACCGGGGAGCTGTTTTTT.

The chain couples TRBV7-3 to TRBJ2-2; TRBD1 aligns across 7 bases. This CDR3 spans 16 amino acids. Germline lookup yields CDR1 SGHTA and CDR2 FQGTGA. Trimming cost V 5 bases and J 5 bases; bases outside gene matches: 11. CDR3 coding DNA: TGTGCCAGCAGCGCCAATCCGGGACAGACGACCGGGGAGCTGTTTTTT. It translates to CASSANPGQTTGELFF.

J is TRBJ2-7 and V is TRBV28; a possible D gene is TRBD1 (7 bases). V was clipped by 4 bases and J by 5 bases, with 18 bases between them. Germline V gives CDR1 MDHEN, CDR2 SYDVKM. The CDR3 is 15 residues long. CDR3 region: CASSSQGGIEDEQYF. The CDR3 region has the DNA TGTGCCAGCAGTTCGCAGGGGGGAATAGAGGACGAGCAGTACTTC.

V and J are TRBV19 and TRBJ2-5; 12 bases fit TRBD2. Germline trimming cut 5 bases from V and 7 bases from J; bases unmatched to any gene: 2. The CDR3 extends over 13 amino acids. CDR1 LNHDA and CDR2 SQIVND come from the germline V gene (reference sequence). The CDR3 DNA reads TGTGCCAGTAGTGAGACTAGCGGGGGGACCCAGTACTTC. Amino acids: CASSETSGGTQYF.

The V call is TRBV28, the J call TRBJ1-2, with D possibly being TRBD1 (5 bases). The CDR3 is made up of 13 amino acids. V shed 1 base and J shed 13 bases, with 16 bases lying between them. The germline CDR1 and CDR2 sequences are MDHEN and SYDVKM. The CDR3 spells CASSLFGTAAFTF. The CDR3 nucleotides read TGTGCCAGCAGTTTATTTGGGACGGCAGCTTTCACCTTC.

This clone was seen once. CDR3 bases: TGTGCCAGCTCACCCCGGACAGGCCGAGAGACCCAGTACTTC. Protein: CASSPRTGRETQYF. The gene calls are TRBV18 and TRBJ2-5; TRBD1 agrees at 7 bases. The CDR3 consists of 14 residues. Unmatched junction bases numbered 5, after V lost 3 bases and J lost 4 bases. CDR1 and CDR2 (germline): KGHSH, LQKENI. Full variable domain (outside the CDR3, taken from reference TRBV18 and TRBJ2-5): NAGVMQNPRHLVRRRGQEARLRCSPMKGHSHVYWYRQLPEEGLKFMVYLQKENIIDESGMPKERFSAEFPKEGPSILRIQQVVRGDSAAYFCASSPRTGRETQYFGPGTRLLVL.

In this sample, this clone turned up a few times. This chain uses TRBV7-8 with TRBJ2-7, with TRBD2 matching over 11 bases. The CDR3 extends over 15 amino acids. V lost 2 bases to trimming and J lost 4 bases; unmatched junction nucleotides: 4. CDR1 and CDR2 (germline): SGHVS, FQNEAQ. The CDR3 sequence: CASSLRVAGGYEQYF. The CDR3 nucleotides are TGTGCCAGCAGCTTACGGGTAGCGGGAGGGTACGAGCAGTACTTC.

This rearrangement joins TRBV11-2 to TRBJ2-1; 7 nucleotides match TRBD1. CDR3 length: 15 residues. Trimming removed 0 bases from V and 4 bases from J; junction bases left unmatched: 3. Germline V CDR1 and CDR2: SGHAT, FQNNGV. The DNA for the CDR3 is TGTGCCAGCAGCTTAGAGAGGGGGCCGTACAATGAGCAGTTCTTC. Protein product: CASSLERGPYNEQFF. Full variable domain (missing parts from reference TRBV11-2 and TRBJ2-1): EAGVAQSPRYKIIEKRQSVAFWCNPISGHATLYWYQQILGQGPKLLIQFQNNGVVDDSQLPKDRFSAERLKGVDSTLKIQPAKLEDSAVYLCASSLERGPYNEQFFGPGTRLTVL.

CDR3 loop: CASRTRDRGYQETQYF. As DNA, the CDR3 is TGCGCCAGCAGAACCCGGGACAGGGGATACCAAGAGACCCAGTACTTC. The chain recombines TRBV10-2 with TRBJ2-5, with 10 bases that match TRBD1. CDR3 size: 16 residues. The germline gives CDR1 WSHSY, CDR2 SAAADI. Germline trimming cut 6 bases from V and 0 bases from J; bases unmatched to any gene: 7.

CDR3 sequence (DNA): TGTGCCACCAGCAGACGGACAAGTTACCAAGAGACCCAGTACTTC. Its protein product is CATSRRTSYQETQYF. The gene calls are TRBV15 and TRBJ2-5; maybe TRBD1 (5 bases). V shed 2 bases and J shed 0 bases, with 10 bases lying between them. Germline assignment: CDR1 LNHNV and CDR2 YYDKDF (reference sequence). The CDR3 extends over 15 amino acids.

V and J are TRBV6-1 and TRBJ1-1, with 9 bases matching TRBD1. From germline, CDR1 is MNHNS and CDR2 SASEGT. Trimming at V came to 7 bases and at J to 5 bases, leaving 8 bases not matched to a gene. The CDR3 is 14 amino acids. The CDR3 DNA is TGTGCCAGCATTCGGACAGGGGAGGGGACTGAAGCTTTCTTT. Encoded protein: CASIRTGEGTEAFF.

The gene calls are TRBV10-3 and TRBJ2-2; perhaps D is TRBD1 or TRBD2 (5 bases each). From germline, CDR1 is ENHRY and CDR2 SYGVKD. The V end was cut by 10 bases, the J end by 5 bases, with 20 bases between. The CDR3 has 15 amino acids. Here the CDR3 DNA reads TGTGCCACCGCAAGACAGCCTCCGGGGACCGGGGAGCTGTTTTTT. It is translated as CATARQPPGTGELFF.

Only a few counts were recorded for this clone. Written as DNA, the CDR3 is TGTGCCTGGAGTGTCATTGGAAACACCATATATTTT. It yields the protein CAWSVIGNTIYF. V gene TRBV30 combines with J gene TRBJ1-3; D uncertain. Germline CDR1 is GTSNPN and CDR2 is SVGIG (reference sequence). CDR3 length: 12 residues. The V end lost 0 bases, the J end lost 3 bases, and 3 bases lay between the germline ends.

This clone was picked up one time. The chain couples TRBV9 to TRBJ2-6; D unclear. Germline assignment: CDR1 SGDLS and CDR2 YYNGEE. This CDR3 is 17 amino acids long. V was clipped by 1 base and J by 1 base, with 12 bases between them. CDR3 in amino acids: CASSVRQGLSGANVLTF. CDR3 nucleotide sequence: TGTGCCAGCAGCGTAAGACAAGGCTTATCTGGGGCCAACGTCCTGACTTTC.

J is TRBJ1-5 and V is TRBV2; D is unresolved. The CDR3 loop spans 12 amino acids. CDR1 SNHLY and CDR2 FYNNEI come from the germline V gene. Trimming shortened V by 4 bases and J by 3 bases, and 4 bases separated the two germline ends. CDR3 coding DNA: TGTGCCAGCAGTGTGGACAATCAGCCCCAGCATTTT. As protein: CASSVDNQPQHF.

CDR3 nucleotide sequence: TGTGCCAGCAGCTTCGGCCGGAACACTGAAGCTTTCTTT. The encoded protein is CASSFGRNTEAFF. The V call is TRBV5-8, the J call TRBJ1-1; D is unclear. Trimming removed 2 bases at V and 1 base at J, with 6 bases between. The CDR3 runs to 13 residues. In germline, CDR1 is SGHTS, CDR2 YDEGEE.

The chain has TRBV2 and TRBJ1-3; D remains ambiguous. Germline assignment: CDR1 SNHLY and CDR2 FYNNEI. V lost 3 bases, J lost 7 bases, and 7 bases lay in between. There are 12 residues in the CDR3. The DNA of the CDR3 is TGTGCCAGCAGTGATAACGGGAACACCATATATTTT. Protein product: CASSDNGNTIYF.

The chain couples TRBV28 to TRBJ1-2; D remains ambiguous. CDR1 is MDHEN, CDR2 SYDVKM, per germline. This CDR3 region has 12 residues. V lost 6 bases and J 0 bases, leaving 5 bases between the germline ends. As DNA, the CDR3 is TGTGCCAGCAGCTACTCTAACTATGGCTACACCTTC. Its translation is CASSYSNYGYTF.

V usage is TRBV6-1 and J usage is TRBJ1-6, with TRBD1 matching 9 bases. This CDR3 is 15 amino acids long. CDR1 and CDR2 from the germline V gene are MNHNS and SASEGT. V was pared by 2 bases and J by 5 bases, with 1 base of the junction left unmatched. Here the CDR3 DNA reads TGTGCCAGCAGTGAACGGGACAGGGATAATTCACCCCTCCACTTT. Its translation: CASSERDRDNSPLHF.

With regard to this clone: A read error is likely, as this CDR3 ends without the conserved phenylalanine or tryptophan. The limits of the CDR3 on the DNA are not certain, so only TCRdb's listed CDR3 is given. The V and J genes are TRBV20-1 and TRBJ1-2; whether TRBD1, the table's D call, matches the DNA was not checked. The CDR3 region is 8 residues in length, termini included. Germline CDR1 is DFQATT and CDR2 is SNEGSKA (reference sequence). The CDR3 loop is CSARGHDY.

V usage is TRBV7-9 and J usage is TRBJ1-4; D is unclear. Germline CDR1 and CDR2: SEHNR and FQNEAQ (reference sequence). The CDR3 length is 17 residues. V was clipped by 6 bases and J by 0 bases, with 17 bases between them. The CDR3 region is CASSRPRAAPTNEKLFF. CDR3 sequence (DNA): TGTGCCAGCAGTCGCCCACGGGCCGCCCCAACTAATGAAAAACTGTTTTTT. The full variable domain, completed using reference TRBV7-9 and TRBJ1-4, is DTGVSQNPRHKITKRGQNVTFRCDPISEHNRLYWYRQTLGQGPEFLTYFQNEAQLEKSRLLSDRFSAERPKGSFSTLEIQRTEQGDSAMYLCASSRPRAAPTNEKLFFGSGTQLSVL.

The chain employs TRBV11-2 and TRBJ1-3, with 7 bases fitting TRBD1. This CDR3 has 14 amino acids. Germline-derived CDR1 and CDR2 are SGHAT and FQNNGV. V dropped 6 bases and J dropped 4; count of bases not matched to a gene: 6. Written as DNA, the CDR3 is TGTGCCAGCAGTAGGGACAGAGCCGGAAACACCATATATTTT. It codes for CASSRDRAGNTIYF.

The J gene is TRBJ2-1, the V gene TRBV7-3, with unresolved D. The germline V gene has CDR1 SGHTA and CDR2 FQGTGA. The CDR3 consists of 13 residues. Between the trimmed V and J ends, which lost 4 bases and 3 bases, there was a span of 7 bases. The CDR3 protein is CASSSNNYNEQFF. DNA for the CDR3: TGTGCCAGCAGCTCAAACAACTACAATGAGCAGTTCTTC.

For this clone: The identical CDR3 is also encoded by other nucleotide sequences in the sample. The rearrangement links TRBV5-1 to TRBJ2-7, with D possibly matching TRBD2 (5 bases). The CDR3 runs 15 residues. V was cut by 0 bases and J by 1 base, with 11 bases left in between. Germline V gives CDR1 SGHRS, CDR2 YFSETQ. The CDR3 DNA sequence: TGCGCCAGCAGCTTGGATACCTCGGGGTCCTACGAGCAGTACTTC. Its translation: CASSLDTSGSYEQYF.

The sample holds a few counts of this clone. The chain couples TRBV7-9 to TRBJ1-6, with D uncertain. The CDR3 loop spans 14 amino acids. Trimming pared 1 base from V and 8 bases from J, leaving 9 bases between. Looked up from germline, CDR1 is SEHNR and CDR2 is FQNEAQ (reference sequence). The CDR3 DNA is TGTGCCAGCAGCTTAGACCCGAAGGATTCACCCCTCCACTTT. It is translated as CASSLDPKDSPLHF. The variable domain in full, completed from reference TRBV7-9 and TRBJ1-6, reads DTGVSQNPRHKITKRGQNVTFRCDPISEHNRLYWYRQTLGQGPEFLTYFQNEAQLEKSRLLSDRFSAERPKGSFSTLEIQRTEQGDSAMYLCASSLDPKDSPLHFGNGTRLTVT.